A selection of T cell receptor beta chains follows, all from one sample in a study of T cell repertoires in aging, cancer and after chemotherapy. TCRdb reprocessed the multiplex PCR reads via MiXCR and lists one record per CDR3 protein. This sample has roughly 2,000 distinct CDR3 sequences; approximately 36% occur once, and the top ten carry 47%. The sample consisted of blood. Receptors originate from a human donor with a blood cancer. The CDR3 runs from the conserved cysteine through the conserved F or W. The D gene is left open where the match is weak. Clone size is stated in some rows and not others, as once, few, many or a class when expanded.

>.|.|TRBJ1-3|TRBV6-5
CASSYSMMAFRGNTIYF
TGTGCCAGCAGTTACTCGATGATGGCATTCCGAGGAAACACCATATATTTT
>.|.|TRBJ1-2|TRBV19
CASSRTAANYGYTF
TGTGCCAGTAGTAGGACAGCAGCTAACTATGGCTACACCTTC
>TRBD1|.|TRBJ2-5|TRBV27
CASSKQGPQETQYF
TGTGCCAGCAGCAAACAGGGGCCCCAAGAGACCCAGTACTTC
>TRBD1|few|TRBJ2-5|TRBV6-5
CASRIRGRETQYF
TGTGCCAGCAGGATCAGGGGGCGGGAGACCCAGTACTTC
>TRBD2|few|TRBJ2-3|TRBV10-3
CAISETGGVSTDTQYF
TGTGCCATCAGTGAGACGGGGGGTGTTAGCACAGATACGCAGTATTTT
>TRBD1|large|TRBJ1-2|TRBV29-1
CSVEGQGGGYTF
TGCAGCGTTGAGGGGCAGGGGGGTGGCTACACCTTC
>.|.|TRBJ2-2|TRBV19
CASMVGPLEGNTGELFF
TGTGCCAGTATGGTAGGCCCACTGGAAGGGAACACCGGGGAGCTGTTTTTT
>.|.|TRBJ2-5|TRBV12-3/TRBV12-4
CASSGPVYSQETQYF
TGTGCCAGCAGTGGTCCAGTATATTCCCAAGAGACCCAGTACTTC
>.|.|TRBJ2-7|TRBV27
CASSTRVGTYEQYF
TGTGCCAGCAGTACCCGGGTCGGCACCTACGAGCAGTACTTC
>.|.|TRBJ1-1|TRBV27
CASSFDSRGTAFF
TGTGCCAGCAGTTTTGACAGTCGGGGGACAGCTTTCTTT
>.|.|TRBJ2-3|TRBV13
CASSLPRGAGTDTQYF
TGTGCCAGCAGCTTGCCCAGGGGGGCCGGGACAGATACGCAGTATTTT
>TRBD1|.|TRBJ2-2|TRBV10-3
CAIAGGSATGELFF
TGTGCCATAGCAGGGGGTTCAGCTACCGGGGAGCTGTTTTTT
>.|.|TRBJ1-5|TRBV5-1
CASSLEGQNYQPQHF
TGCGCCAGCAGCTTGGAAGGACAGAATTATCAGCCCCAGCATTTT
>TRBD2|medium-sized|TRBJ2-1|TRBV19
CASSPGTSGGYNEQFF
TGTGCCAGTAGTCCGGGGACTAGCGGAGGCTACAATGAGCAGTTCTTC
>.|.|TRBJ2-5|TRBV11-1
CASSRAGETQYF
TGTGCCAGCAGCCGAGCGGGAGAGACCCAGTACTTC
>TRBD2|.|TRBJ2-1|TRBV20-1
CSARFAGGKLNEQFF
TGCAGTGCTAGATTCGCGGGGGGGAAGTTGAATGAGCAGTTCTTC
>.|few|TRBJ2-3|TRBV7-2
CASSPGTPYLDTQYF
TGTGCCAGCAGCCCGGGGACCCCGTACCTAGATACGCAGTATTTT
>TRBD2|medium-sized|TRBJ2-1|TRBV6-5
CASSRDYRGNEQFF
TGTGCCAGCAGTCGGGACTATAGGGGCAATGAGCAGTTCTTC
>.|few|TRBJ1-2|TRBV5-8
CASSFQGDYGYTF
TGTGCCAGCAGCTTTCAGGGTGACTATGGCTACACCTTC
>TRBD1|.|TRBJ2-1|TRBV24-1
CATSGPGGSYNEQFF
TGTGCCACCAGTGGCCCAGGGGGCTCCTACAATGAGCAGTTCTTC
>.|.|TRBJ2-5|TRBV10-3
CAISGGERETQYF
TGTGCCATCAGTGGGGGGGAACGAGAGACCCAGTACTTC
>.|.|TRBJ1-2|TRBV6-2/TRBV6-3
CASSDWTAPNYGYTF
TGTGCCAGCAGTGACTGGACAGCCCCTAACTATGGCTACACCTTC
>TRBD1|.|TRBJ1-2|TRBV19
CASRTRGPEGYTF
TGTGCCAGTAGGACCAGGGGGCCAGAAGGCTACACCTTC
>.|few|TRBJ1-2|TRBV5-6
CASSVGHNYGYTF
TGTGCCAGCAGCGTTGGACATAACTATGGCTACACCTTC
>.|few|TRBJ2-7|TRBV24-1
CATSDWRGMQYF
TGTGCCACCAGTGATTGGAGGGGAATGCAGTACTTC
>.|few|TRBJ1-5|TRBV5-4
CASSRTGQPQHF
TGTGCCAGCAGCAGGACCGGTCAGCCCCAGCATTTT
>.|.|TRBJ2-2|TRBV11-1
CASSPPKGTFTGELFF
TGTGCCAGCAGCCCCCCCAAGGGTACCTTCACCGGGGAGCTGTTTTTT
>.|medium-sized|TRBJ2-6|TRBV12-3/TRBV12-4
CASSATGYAAGANVLTF
TGTGCCAGCAGTGCCACAGGTTACGCGGCCGGGGCCAACGTCCTGACTTTC
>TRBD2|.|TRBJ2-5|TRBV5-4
CASSLEGSGKTQYF
TGTGCCAGCAGCTTGGAAGGTAGCGGGAAAACCCAGTACTTC
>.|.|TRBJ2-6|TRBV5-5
CASSHPRGSGANVLTF
TGTGCCAGCAGCCACCCCAGGGGCTCTGGGGCCAACGTCCTGACTTTC
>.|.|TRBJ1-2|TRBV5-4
CASSLAEGNYGYTF
TGTGCCAGCAGCTTGGCAGAAGGAAACTATGGCTACACCTTC
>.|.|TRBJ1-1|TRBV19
CASIPQVGTEAFF
TGTGCCAGTATTCCCCAGGTGGGCACTGAAGCTTTCTTT
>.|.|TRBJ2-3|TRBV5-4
CASSSGGPLGDTQYF
TGCGCCAGCAGCTCTGGGGGGCCTTTAGGTGATACGCAGTATTTT
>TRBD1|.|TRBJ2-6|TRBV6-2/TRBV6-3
CASRDVMFRGPLSGANVLTF
TGTGCCAGCAGGGATGTTATGTTCAGGGGGCCACTATCTGGGGCCAACGTCCTGACTTTC
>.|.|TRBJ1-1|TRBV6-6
CASSYQGDEAFF
TGTGCCAGCAGTTATCAAGGCGACGAAGCTTTCTTT
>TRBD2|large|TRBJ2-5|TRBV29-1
CSVDAGEGETQYF
TGCAGCGTTGACGCGGGGGAGGGAGAGACCCAGTACTTC